This T cell receptor (beta chain) was identified during a study of siplizumab effects on memory and regulatory T cells (dated by TCRdb to between 2018 and 2021). Context from the whole study: The study looked at the effect of siplizumab, an anti-CD2 antibody, on alloreactive T-cell subsets in allogeneic mixed lymphocyte reactions made from human PBMCs. General conclusions and limits of the study: Sequences below about 10^-5 frequency were poorly captured, so only a minor fraction of alloreactive clones could be mapped to unstimulated subsets. Of the alloreactive CD4+ clones that could be mapped, the Treg-derived share averaged approximately 69% with siplizumab compared with roughly 25% in control reactions. Compared with memory T cells, unstimulated naive T cells appeared more diverse, and naive cells seemed to make a substantial contribution to the alloresponse. No functional confirmation was obtained for the suppressive function of proliferating Tregs from siplizumab cultures. About 75-96% of proliferating CD4+ or CD8+ clones could not be given a naive or memory phenotype. Siplizumab significantly reduced the cumulative frequency of alloreactive sequences traceable to unstimulated CD4+ memory T cells.

Library preparation was by the immunoSEQ multiplex PCR assay. Approximately 100,000 TCR templates per sample were assayed on the deep sequencing platform. Genomic DNA extracted from sorted T cells was used for TCRbeta CDR3 sequencing. The authors' analysis ran thus. The R programming language was used for the clonal analysis of the TCRbeta CDR3 data. Unstimulated samples were compared with post-reaction CFSE-low samples to define alloreactive CD4+ and CD8+ clones. Regulatory or non-regulatory origin was assigned to alloreactive CD4+ clones by matching of sequences to sorted unstimulated Treg and non-Treg repertoires. Drawn from immuneACCESS, this table holds only the in-frame rearrangements with V and J called that TCRdb kept. Clones are partly lost; checked studies trace under half to an unresolved V gene and leave the rest unexplained. The V and J calls and clone size come from that table; D and trimming were worked out from the DNA. The sample includes tens of thousands of clones, with more than 85% observed a single time. 17% of the sample comes from the top ten.

Sorted unstimulated T cells and proliferating T cells recovered from mixed lymphocyte reactions were subjected to TCRbeta CDR3 sequencing. Fresh whole blood from over eight HLA-typed healthy donors served as the source for isolating PBMCs. Of note for this clone: The antigen this receptor binds is unknown. No base-level quality is on record; no much larger clone is a single base apart.

The V and J ends are trimmed by 2 bases and 2 bases, leaving 7 bases between them. The germline V gene provides CDR1 LGHNA and CDR2 YNFKEQ. The CDR3 sequence holds 13 residues, the cysteine and phenylalanine included. Of all the DNA, just the CDR3 is kept, 39 bases in frame from base 1. The chain is encoded by TRBV4-2 joined to TRBJ2-7; no confident D gene assignment can be made. This sequence was found in a human donor in good health. Sequenced input: CD8+ T cells sorted from blood. The nucleotides read TGTGCCAGCAGCCAATTGTCGGCCTACGAGCAGTACTTC. Its protein reads: CASSQLSAYEQYF.